The 2 T cell receptor beta chains below all came from one sample that was sequenced in a study of blood T cell repertoires in COVID-19. The assay was immunoSEQ multiplex PCR, and TCRdb's table has in-frame clones only and misses some. The data contain 200,000 or so clones, 83% of them singletons. Sequencing was carried out using PBMCs or T cells enriched from blood (not recorded which). These receptors all come from a woman aged 45-59 years who had been exposed to COVID-19.

This clone has a count of ten or more. The rearrangement links TRBV20-1 to TRBJ2-5; maybe TRBD2 (5 bases). The length of the CDR3 is 11 residues. CDR1 is DFQATT, CDR2 SNEGSKA, per germline (reference sequence). This chain's CDR3 is CRYSERETQYF. CDR3 nucleotide sequence: TGCAGATATAGCGAGAGAGAGACCCAGTACTTC.

This chain links TRBV6-6 with TRBJ1-1; no reliable D call. This CDR3 is 14 amino acids long. The V gene lost 2 bases and the J gene lost 3 bases, with 10 bases spanning the gap. Germline CDR1 is MNHNY and CDR2 is SVGAGI (reference sequence). This chain's CDR3 is CASSYGGLDTEAFF. CDR3 DNA: TGTGCCAGCAGTTACGGTGGGCTGGACACTGAAGCTTTCTTT.